What follows are 21 T cell receptor beta chains derived from one specimen sequenced in a study of blood T cell repertoires in COVID-19. Here immunoSEQ multiplex PCR was the method, and the copy in TCRdb shows in-frame clones only, minus some. The sample contains over 200,000 clones, about 80% of which appear only once. What was sequenced was peripheral blood. All receptors come from a woman older than 75 with COVID-19, enrolled during active disease.

This clone occurred once. J is TRBJ1-3 and V is TRBV5-1; possible D gene TRBD1, 5 bases. The CDR3 is made up of 13 amino acids. Trimming stripped 6 bases from V and 4 bases from J, with 11 bases between. Germline loops: CDR1 SGHRS, CDR2 YFSETQ. The CDR3, as DNA: TGCGCCAGCACCCAGGGTATGGGAAACACCATATATTTT. Protein sequence: CASTQGMGNTIYF.

The CDR3 sequence: CASGRQGEAHGYTF. In DNA form, the CDR3 reads TGTGCCAGCGGCAGACAGGGAGAGGCGCATGGCTACACCTTC. The gene calls are TRBV27 and TRBJ1-2; the match to TRBD1 covers 7 bases. V trimming: 8 bases; J trimming: 6 bases; junction bases outside the gene matches: 12. CDR1 is MNHEY and CDR2 is SMNVEV in the germline V gene (reference sequence). The CDR3 totals 14 residues.

This chain joins TRBV11-2 and TRBJ2-3, with a weak D call TRBD2 (6 bases). V was shortened by 1 base and J by 8 bases, with 7 bases between the two germline ends. CDR1 and CDR2 from the germline V gene are SGHAT and FQNNGV. The length of the CDR3 is 12 residues. The CDR3 loop reads CASSLGRGTQYF. The CDR3, as DNA: TGTGCCAGCAGCTTAGGGCGGGGTACGCAGTATTTT.

The chain joins TRBV7-2 to TRBJ1-4; a possible D gene is TRBD1 (5 bases). This CDR3 region has 13 residues. The germline CDR1 and CDR2 sequences are SGHTA and FQGNSA. Trimming pared 5 bases from V and 3 bases from J, leaving 7 bases between. This CDR3 is CASSGASNEKLFF. CDR3 DNA: TGTGCCAGCAGCGGGGCCTCTAATGAAAAACTGTTTTTT.

The gene calls are TRBV6-5 and TRBJ1-6; unclear D gene. V lost 6 bases and J lost 12, with 15 bases in between. Germline V gene data show CDR1 as MNHEY and CDR2 as SVGAGI. The CDR3 is 13 residues long. CDR3 region: CASSSDTYLPLHF. The DNA for the CDR3 is TGTGCCAGCAGCTCCGACACCTATCTACCCCTCCACTTT.

The rearrangement joins TRBV28 to TRBJ1-2, with 7 bases identical to TRBD1. CDR1 and CDR2 (germline): MDHEN, SYDVKM. CDR3 size: 13 residues. The ends lost 2 bases at V and 5 bases at J; junction bases unmatched: 2. The CDR3 here is CASSLTTGYGYTF. CDR3 DNA sequence: TGTGCCAGCAGTTTAACGACAGGGTATGGCTACACCTTC.

This chain connects TRBV5-1 to TRBJ2-4; 7 bases are shared with TRBD2. Per the germline V gene, CDR1 is SGHRS and CDR2 is YFSETQ. CDR3 length: 17 amino acids. V was clipped by 3 bases and J by 0 bases; unmatched bases: 9. The CDR3 DNA is TGCGCCAGCAGCTGGGGGGACTACCTATTAGCCAAAAACATTCAGTACTTC. This encodes CASSWGDYLLAKNIQYF.

This clone was detected once. The chain couples TRBV29-1 to TRBJ2-7; no clear D. CDR1 is SQVTM and CDR2 is ANQGSEA in the germline V gene. This CDR3 region has 9 residues. Trimming took 4 bases from V and 9 from J, leaving 7 bases between them. Here the CDR3 DNA reads TGCAGCGTTGGAAGCCCGCAGTACTTC. Translation: CSVGSPQYF.

Comments on this clone: Relative to the germline gene, one junction end is altered; a read error may explain this. CDR3: CVSSRTSGDNEQFF. DNA for the CDR3: TGTGTCAGCAGCAGGACTAGCGGGGACAATGAGCAGTTCTTC. This chain joins TRBV7-3 and TRBJ2-1; the match to TRBD2 covers 12 bases. The CDR3 has 14 amino acids. Germline CDR1 is SGHTA and CDR2 is FQGTGA.

The V gene is TRBV27, the J gene TRBJ1-4; unclear D gene. The CDR3 has 14 amino acids. The V and J ends lost 0 bases and 8 bases respectively, with 10 bases between them. Germline V CDR1 and CDR2: MNHEY, SMNVEV (reference sequence). CDR3 coding DNA: TGTGCCAGCAGTTTATCGGGGAGCGTAGAAAAACTGTTTTTT. It codes for CASSLSGSVEKLFF.

The V and J genes are TRBV3-1 (or the pseudogene TRBV3-2) and TRBJ1-6; 7 bases match TRBD1. CDR3 length equals 16 residues. V gave up 1 base and J gave up 9 bases; unmatched junction bases: 9. Germline values: CDR1 LGHDT, CDR2 YNNKEL (reference sequence). The CDR3 loop reads CASSQGTTGRLSPLHF. The CDR3 bases are TGTGCCAGCAGCCAAGGCACGACAGGGAGGCTTTCACCCCTCCACTTT.

This clone was counted only a few times. The chain recombines TRBV27 with TRBJ2-5; 8 bases map to TRBD2. Germline CDR1 and CDR2: MNHEY and SMNVEV (reference sequence). This CDR3 has 15 residues. V dropped 0 bases and J dropped 6; count of bases not matched to a gene: 6. The CDR3 bases are TGTGCCAGCAGTTTATCAGTCGGGGGGGTTAAGACCCAGTACTTC. It yields the protein CASSLSVGGVKTQYF.

V gene TRBV6-6 combines with J gene TRBJ1-6, with TRBD1 as a possible D gene (6 bases). Trimming pared 2 bases from V and 9 bases from J, leaving 17 bases between. The CDR3 contains 16 residues. From germline, CDR1 is MNHNY and CDR2 SVGAGI (reference sequence). The CDR3 nucleotides are TGTGCCAGCAGTTACGGGTGGGGGCAGGGGAGTTCACCCCTCCACTTT. It is translated as CASSYGWGQGSSPLHF.

This chain connects TRBV5-1 to TRBJ1-1; D is undetermined. The CDR3 is 14 residues long. Trimming took off 4 bases at V and 2 bases at J, with 12 bases between the two ends. Germline values: CDR1 SGHRS, CDR2 YFSETQ. The CDR3 DNA sequence: TGCGCCAGCAGCCATGAAGCCTTCAACACTGAAGCTTTCTTT. Translating it yields CASSHEAFNTEAFF.

The V and J genes are TRBV27 and TRBJ2-6; weak D call: TRBD2 (5 bases). This CDR3 contains 17 residues. V lost 5 bases and J 0 bases, leaving 14 bases between the germline ends. Germline CDR1 and CDR2: MNHEY and SMNVEV (reference sequence). For the CDR3, the DNA is TGTGCCAGCAGTCCCCTCCCGGGGAGCTCTGGGGCCAACGTCCTGACTTTC. Its protein is CASSPLPGSSGANVLTF. The full variable domain, rest sourced from reference TRBV27 and TRBJ2-6, is EAQVTQNPRYLITVTGKKLTVTCSQNMNHEYMSWYRQDPGLGLRQIYYSMNVEVTDKGDVPEGYKVSRKEKRNFPLILESPSPNQTSLYFCASSPLPGSSGANVLTFGAGSRLTVL.

The chain is built from TRBV27 and TRBJ1-6, with D unclear. The CDR3 length is 15 residues. Trimming removed 2 bases at V and 9 bases at J, with 14 bases between. In germline, CDR1 is MNHEY, CDR2 SMNVEV (reference sequence). CDR3 DNA sequence: TGTGCCAGCAGTTTAAATCCGAGGTCGGGTTCACCCCTCCACTTT. The encoded protein is CASSLNPRSGSPLHF.

The gene calls are TRBV7-8 and TRBJ2-2, with unresolved D. V was shortened by 0 bases and J by 6 bases, with 17 bases between the two germline ends. Germline V gene lookup returns CDR1 SGHVS and CDR2 FQNEAQ. CDR3 size: 17 residues. The CDR3 spells CASSLARISQFAGELFF. For the CDR3, the DNA is TGTGCCAGCAGCTTAGCGCGGATTAGTCAATTCGCCGGGGAGCTGTTTTTT.

The rearrangement uses TRBV5-1 and TRBJ2-1; 11 positions match TRBD2. This CDR3 spans 16 amino acids. Per the germline V gene, CDR1 is SGHRS and CDR2 is YFSETQ. J lost 1 base, V lost 2 bases, and 2 bases had no gene match. The CDR3 sequence is CASSFGTSGSYNEQFF. The CDR3 DNA reads as TGCGCCAGCAGCTTTGGGACTAGCGGATCCTACAATGAGCAGTTCTTC.

This chain links TRBV10-3 with TRBJ1-2; D may be TRBD1 (5 bases). The CDR3 loop spans 13 amino acids. CDR1 is ENHRY, CDR2 SYGVKD, per germline. V lost 2 bases, J lost 4 bases, and 8 bases lay in between. The CDR3 DNA sequence: TGTGCCATCAGTGAGGACGGGGGCTATGGCTACACCTTC. This gives the protein CAISEDGGYGYTF.

The J gene is TRBJ1-6, the V gene TRBV9, with TRBD1 matching over 8 bases. Germline V lookup: CDR1 SGDLS, CDR2 YYNGEE. Losses at the gene ends were 0 bases for V and 7 bases for J; bases not matched to a gene: 3. This CDR3 region has 15 residues. CDR3: CASSVAGQGNSPLHF. The CDR3 region has the DNA TGTGCCAGCAGCGTAGCCGGACAGGGAAATTCACCCCTCCACTTT.

The chain couples TRBV4-1 to TRBJ2-5, with D possibly being TRBD2 (5 bases). The CDR3 length is 16 residues. V lost 0 bases to trimming and J lost 5 bases, with 16 bases between them. CDR1 and CDR2 (germline): MGHRA, YSYEKL. For the CDR3, the DNA is TGCGCCAGCAGCCAAGAAAGCGGCACTCAAGGTGAGACCCAGTACTTC. Its translation is CASSQESGTQGETQYF.